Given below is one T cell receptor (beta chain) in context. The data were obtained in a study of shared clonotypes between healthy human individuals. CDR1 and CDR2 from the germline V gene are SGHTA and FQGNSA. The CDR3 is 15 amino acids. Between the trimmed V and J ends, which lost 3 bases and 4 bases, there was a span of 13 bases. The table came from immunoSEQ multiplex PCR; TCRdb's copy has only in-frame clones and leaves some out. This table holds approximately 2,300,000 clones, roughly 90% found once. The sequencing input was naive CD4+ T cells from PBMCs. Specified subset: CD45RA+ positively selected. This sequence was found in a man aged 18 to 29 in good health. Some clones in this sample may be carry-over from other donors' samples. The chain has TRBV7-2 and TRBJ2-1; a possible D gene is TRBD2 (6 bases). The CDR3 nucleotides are TGTGCCAGCAGCTTTACGAGGGAGGTGTACAATGAGCAGTTCTTC. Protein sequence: CASSFTREVYNEQFF.